These 2 T cell receptor beta chains originate from one sample sequenced in a study of breast tumors, draining lymph nodes, adjacent tissues. Breast cancer patients provided tissue from their axillary draining lymph nodes. TCRdb recomputed calls from the multiplex PCR reads with MiXCR, one row per CDR3 protein. This sample has 130,000 or so distinct CDR3 sequences; around 24% occur once, and the top ten carry 2.5% to 3%. Sequencing was carried out using axillary lymph node tissue. These receptors originate from a female donor with breast cancer. Some clones in this sample may be carry-over from other donors' samples.

This clonotype was picked up a small number of times. The chain recombines TRBV18 with TRBJ1-3; D is possibly TRBD1 (6 bases). Per germline, CDR1 KGHSH and CDR2 LQKENI. The CDR3 length is 14 residues. The V gene lost 6 bases and the J gene lost 0 bases, with 9 bases spanning the gap. The CDR3 nucleotides read TGTGCCAGCTCGACAGGTTCCTCTGGAAACACCATATATTTT. It codes for CASSTGSSGNTIYF.

The sample holds many counts of this clonotype. At one boundary the junction diverges from the germline segment, which might be a read error. The rearrangement links TRBV6-5 to TRBJ1-6; D not resolved. CDR1 and CDR2 from the germline V gene are MNHEY and SVGAGI. There are 13 residues in the CDR3. CDR3 protein: CASSYAYDSPLHF. The CDR3 region has the DNA TGTGCCAGCAGTTACGCCTATGATTCACCCCTCCACTTT.